Listed below are T cell receptor beta chains from one sample, sequenced in a study of blood T cell repertoires in COVID-19. Some clones are missing from TCRdb's copy, which holds only in-frame ones; the method was immunoSEQ multiplex PCR. The sample shows about 68,000 clones, roughly 85% of them seen only once. Sequencing was carried out using peripheral blood. These receptors all come from a woman between 45 and 65 years old with COVID-19, enrolled during active disease. Each CDR3 is given with its conserved first and last residue. A D gene is named only where the DNA matches it firmly. Not every row has a clone size; where given, it reads once, few, many or a size class.

V	size	D	J	CDR3	DNA
TRBV28	-	-	TRBJ1-1	CASRETGRTEAFF	TGTGCCAGCAGGGAAACAGGGCGCACTGAAGCTTTCTTT
TRBV30	-	-	TRBJ2-5	CAWLAGRTQYF	TGTGCCTGGTTGGCGGGTCGGACCCAGTACTTC
TRBV19	-	TRBD2	TRBJ2-5	CASSIVAAGGIETQYF	TGTGCCAGTAGTATAGTCGCAGCGGGAGGGATAGAGACCCAGTACTTC
TRBV12-3/TRBV12-4	-	TRBD2	TRBJ2-1	CASSLGTRKFF	TGTGCCAGCAGCCTAGGGACTAGAAAGTTCTTC
TRBV7-9	-	TRBD2	TRBJ2-1	CASSLFGGRGFEQFF	TGTGCCAGCAGCTTATTCGGTGGGAGGGGTTTTGAGCAGTTCTTC
TRBV19	-	TRBD1	TRBJ2-1	CASSSRGPGDEQFF	TGTGCCAGTAGTTCTAGGGGGCCCGGGGATGAGCAGTTCTTC
TRBV5-3	-	TRBD1	TRBJ2-2	CARRRDRVRTGELFF	TGTGCCAGAAGACGGGACAGGGTGAGAACCGGGGAGCTGTTTTTT
TRBV28	-	-	TRBJ1-2	CASSQVRGLANYGYTF	TGTGCCAGCAGCCAAGTCCGGGGTCTGGCTAACTATGGCTACACCTTC
TRBV28	-	TRBD1	TRBJ2-7	CASSSHSGTGSYEQYF	TGTGCCAGCAGTTCTCATTCCGGGACAGGGTCCTACGAGCAGTACTTC
TRBV30	-	-	TRBJ2-4	CAWGPGGNIQYF	TGTGCCTGGGGGCCTGGAGGAAACATTCAGTACTTC
TRBV7-6	-	-	TRBJ1-3	CASSLGGLGNTIYF	TGTGCCAGCAGCTTAGGAGGTCTTGGAAACACCATATATTTT
TRBV27	once	-	TRBJ2-7	CASSFRGYEQYF	TGTGCCAGCAGTTTTCGGGGTTACGAGCAGTACTTC
TRBV18	-	-	TRBJ2-1	CASSLGLQAEQFF	TGTGCCAGCTCCCTCGGACTCCAGGCTGAGCAGTTCTTC
TRBV28	-	TRBD2	TRBJ2-1	CATKMSGSNHEQFF	TGTGCCACAAAGATGAGCGGGAGTAACCATGAGCAGTTCTTC
TRBV29-1	-	-	TRBJ2-7	CSGTVSYEQYF	TGCAGCGGGACAGTATCCTACGAGCAGTACTTC
TRBV7-2	-	-	TRBJ2-3	CASSLTRAQGDTQYF	TGTGCCAGCAGCTTAACGAGGGCTCAGGGGGATACGCAGTATTTT
TRBV5-1	-	-	TRBJ2-7	CASSAYSYEQYF	TGCGCCAGCAGCGCCTACAGTTACGAGCAGTACTTC
TRBV6-1	-	TRBD2	TRBJ2-7	CASSERTSGRF	TGTGCCAGCAGTGAACGGACTAGCGGGCGCTTC
TRBV27	once	TRBD1	TRBJ2-2	CASSPDRGYNTGELFF	TGTGCCAGCAGTCCCGACAGGGGCTATAACACCGGGGAGCTGTTTTTT
TRBV5-5	-	TRBD1	TRBJ1-4	CASSLGGMGEKLFF	TGTGCCAGCAGCTTAGGGGGCATGGGTGAAAAACTGTTTTTT
TRBV6-6	-	-	TRBJ2-2	CASRTGPSTGELFF	TGTGCCAGCAGGACAGGACCGAGCACCGGGGAGCTGTTTTTT
TRBV6-5	-	-	TRBJ2-4	CASNAPEVAKNIQYF	TGTGCCAGCAATGCCCCGGAGGTAGCCAAAAACATTCAGTACTTC
TRBV5-4	-	TRBD2	TRBJ2-2	CASSSTSGVNTGELFF	TGTGCCAGCAGCAGTACTAGCGGAGTTAACACCGGGGAGCTGTTTTTT
TRBV5-1	-	-	TRBJ1-1	CASSFTGLDAFF	TGCGCCAGCAGCTTTACCGGACTAGACGCTTTCTTT
TRBV9	-	TRBD1	TRBJ2-1	CASSSGTGGIGAYNEQFF	TGTGCCAGCAGCTCTGGGACAGGGGGAATCGGGGCCTACAATGAGCAGTTCTTC
TRBV5-1	-	TRBD2	TRBJ2-7	CASRPGTRSSYEQYF	TGCGCCAGCAGGCCCGGGACTAGGAGCTCCTACGAGCAGTACTTC
TRBV7-2	-	-	TRBJ2-7	CASSSGRGPYEQYF	TGTGCCAGCAGCTCCGGAAGGGGTCCCTACGAGCAGTACTTC
TRBV2	-	-	TRBJ1-5	CASSENRVGNQPQHF	TGTGCCAGCAGTGAAAACAGGGTTGGCAATCAGCCCCAGCATTTT
TRBV6-1	-	-	TRBJ2-7	CASSSIRGQYF	TGTGCCAGCAGTTCTATACGAGGGCAGTACTTC
TRBV10-3	-	TRBD2	TRBJ2-1	CAIRNPGLAANEQFF	TGTGCCATCAGAAATCCGGGACTAGCGGCCAATGAGCAGTTCTTC
TRBV19	-	TRBD2	TRBJ2-1	CASKVAGKRDEQFF	TGTGCCAGTAAAGTAGCGGGAAAGAGGGATGAGCAGTTCTTC
TRBV5-5	-	-	TRBJ1-2	CASSPRFGGILRYGYTF	TGTGCCAGCAGCCCCCGGTTCGGGGGAATCCTACGTTATGGCTACACCTTC
TRBV4-2	-	TRBD2	TRBJ2-1	CASSQDRGGLAYNEQFF	TGTGCCAGCAGCCAAGATCGGGGTGGACTAGCCTACAATGAGCAGTTCTTC
TRBV14	-	-	TRBJ2-2	CASSQDYSGLGGLFF	TGTGCCAGCAGCCAAGATTATTCGGGTCTCGGCGGACTGTTTTTT
TRBV10-3	-	TRBD1	TRBJ2-2	CAISVSGGGQGARPGELFF	TGTGCCATCAGTGTCAGTGGAGGGGGACAGGGGGCGAGACCCGGGGAGCTGTTTTTT
TRBV7-9	-	-	TRBJ2-3	CASSWDNTDTQYF	TGTGCCAGCAGCTGGGACAACACAGATACGCAGTATTTT
TRBV28	-	TRBD1	TRBJ2-7	CASQTGGESREQYF	TGTGCCAGCCAAACAGGGGGCGAATCTCGGGAGCAGTACTTC
TRBV4-2	once	-	TRBJ2-3	CASSPRREDTQYF	TGTGCCAGCAGCCCCAGGCGTGAAGATACGCAGTATTTT
TRBV5-1	-	-	TRBJ2-1	CASSLPRGGASSYNEQFF	TGCGCCAGCAGCTTGCCCAGGGGTGGGGCTAGCTCCTACAATGAGCAGTTCTTC
TRBV28	once	-	TRBJ2-7	CASSPTGSYEQYF	TGTGCCAGCAGTCCCACAGGGTCCTACGAGCAGTACTTC